The rows below give T cell receptor beta chains drawn from one sample of a study of T cell repertoires in cytomegalovirus infection. TCRdb reanalysed the reads using MiXCR and keeps one entry per CDR3 protein. Seen here are hundreds of thousands of distinct CDR3 sequences, around a third observed once, and the top ten hold around an eighth. No antigen is known for these receptors. The source material was cultured CD8+ T cells from PBMCs, sampled from culture after CMV antigen stimulation. The receptors originated from a human donor in good health (CMV status not recorded). Some clones in this sample may be carry-over from other donors' samples. Each CDR3 is given with its conserved first and last residue. Fields, in order: J gene, V gene, CDR3 protein.

j_gene: TRBJ1-2; v_gene: TRBV12-5; CDR3aa: CASVTDSYGYTF
j_gene: TRBJ1-5; v_gene: TRBV7-9; CDR3aa: CASSLDGQPSNQPQHF
j_gene: TRBJ1-3; v_gene: TRBV7-2; CDR3aa: CASSLNGAGNTIYF
j_gene: TRBJ2-2; v_gene: TRBV10-3; CDR3aa: CAMGQPYTGELFF
j_gene: TRBJ2-7; v_gene: TRBV19; CDR3aa: CASSVEDRTYEQYF
j_gene: TRBJ2-2; v_gene: TRBV9; CDR3aa: CASSSRWGVTGELFF
j_gene: TRBJ2-3; v_gene: TRBV10-3; CDR3aa: CAIYGGSTDTQYF
j_gene: TRBJ1-5; v_gene: TRBV2; CDR3aa: CASMKGKGQPQHF
j_gene: TRBJ2-1; v_gene: TRBV7-4; CDR3aa: CVSSPSKAGPYNEQFF
j_gene: TRBJ2-1; v_gene: TRBV6-6; CDR3aa: CASSYWSGGRPLYNEQFF
j_gene: TRBJ1-5; v_gene: TRBV6-6; CDR3aa: CASSYSGGGSNQPQHF
j_gene: TRBJ2-1; v_gene: TRBV27; CDR3aa: CASSGPAEYNEQFF
j_gene: TRBJ1-1; v_gene: TRBV10-3; CDR3aa: CAISLAGANTEAFF